The 26 T cell receptor beta chains presented below share a single source sample, sequenced in a study of technical replicates of blood from a few donors. The table came from immunoSEQ multiplex PCR; TCRdb's copy has only in-frame clones and leaves some out. The data hold 87,000 or so clones, with just under 95% observed a single time. What was sequenced was T cells isolated from PBMCs. The origin of the receptors is a human donor in good health.

The V gene is TRBV30, the J gene TRBJ2-5; 13 nucleotides match TRBD2. The CDR3 is 17 residues long. Losses at the gene ends were 2 bases for V and 1 base for J; bases not matched to a gene: 7. Per germline, CDR1 GTSNPN and CDR2 SVGIG (reference sequence). The chain's CDR3 is CAWSKGLAGNVQETQYF. The DNA for the CDR3 is TGTGCCTGGAGTAAGGGACTAGCGGGAAACGTCCAAGAGACCCAGTACTTC.

The gene calls are TRBV9 and TRBJ2-3; D may be TRBD2 (6 bases). CDR1 is SGDLS and CDR2 is YYNGEE in the germline V gene. This CDR3 region has 14 residues. V lost 3 bases, J lost 4 bases, and 12 bases lay in between. CDR3 residues: CASSGTMGADTQYF. The CDR3 nucleotides are TGTGCCAGCAGCGGGACTATGGGAGCAGATACGCAGTATTTT.

V and J are TRBV7-9 and TRBJ1-1, with unresolved D. The V end was cut by 5 bases, the J end by 7 bases, with 14 bases between. The CDR3 covers 13 residues. Germline CDR1 reads SEHNR; CDR2 reads FQNEAQ (reference sequence). CDR3: CASSPTGLFEAFF. The CDR3 nucleotides read TGTGCCAGCAGCCCTACTGGACTTTTTGAAGCTTTCTTT.

V and J are TRBV18 and TRBJ1-1, with a weak D call TRBD1 (5 bases). Germline V gene sequence: CDR1 KGHSH, CDR2 LQKENI. CDR3 size: 13 residues. Trimming removed 3 bases from V and 5 bases from J, with 10 bases in between. The CDR3 here is CASSPEGRTEAFF. CDR3 coding DNA: TGTGCCAGCTCACCGGAGGGGAGGACTGAAGCTTTCTTT.

The CDR3 bases are TGTGCCAGCAGCGTATTAGACACCGGGGAGCTGTTTTTT. Amino acids: CASSVLDTGELFF. The chain joins TRBV9 to TRBJ2-2; D gene unclear. There are 13 residues in the CDR3. Deletions cut 1 base from V and 3 bases from J, with 4 bases between. Germline V CDR1 and CDR2: SGDLS, YYNGEE.

The chain joins TRBV5-6 to TRBJ2-7, with D hard to call. This CDR3 contains 14 residues. CDR1 is SGHDT, CDR2 YYEEEE, per germline. Trimming stripped 4 bases from V and 0 bases from J, with 11 bases between. The CDR3 loop is CASSPTLSSYEQYF. The DNA of the CDR3 is TGTGCCAGCAGCCCAACTCTAAGCTCCTACGAGCAGTACTTC.

CDR3 coding DNA: TGCAGCGTAGGGACAGCCTCAGATCAGCCCCAGCATTTT. Translated, it gives CSVGTASDQPQHF. This chain connects TRBV29-1 to TRBJ1-5; 7 bases fit TRBD1. The ends lost 6 bases at V and 5 bases at J; junction bases unmatched: 7. Germline CDR1 is SQVTM and CDR2 is ANQGSEA. The CDR3 is made up of 13 amino acids. Drawing the rest from reference TRBV29-1 and TRBJ1-5, the complete variable domain is SAVISQKPSRDICQRGTSLTIQCQVDSQVTMMFWYRQQPGQSLTLIATANQGSEATYESGFVIDKFPISRPNLTFSTLTVSNMSPEDSSIYLCSVGTASDQPQHFGDGTRLSIL.

The chain employs TRBV5-6 and TRBJ1-5, with TRBD1 matching 11 bases. The CDR3 consists of 14 residues. CDR1 is SGHDT and CDR2 is YYEEEE in the germline V gene. V lost 7 bases, J lost 6 bases, and 6 bases stayed unmatched. In nucleotides, the CDR3 is TGTGCCAGCCAAATCGGGACAGGGGGTCAGCCCCAGCATTTT. Residues: CASQIGTGGQPQHF. The complete variable domain, with remaining parts taken from reference TRBV5-6 and TRBJ1-5, reads DAGVTQSPTHLIKTRGQQVTLRCSPKSGHDTVSWYQQALGQGPQFIFQYYEEEERQRGNFPDRFSGHQFPNYSSELNVNALLLGDSALYLCASQIGTGGQPQHFGDGTRLSIL.

The genes are TRBV9 and TRBJ1-1; 8 nucleotides match TRBD1. This CDR3 contains 14 residues. The trim removed 4 bases at V and 0 bases at J, leaving 2 bases unmatched. The germline V gene encodes CDR1 SGDLS and CDR2 YYNGEE. This chain's CDR3 is CASSPRGLNTEAFF. The CDR3 region has the DNA TGTGCCAGCAGCCCCAGGGGGCTGAACACTGAAGCTTTCTTT.

V gene TRBV30 combines with J gene TRBJ1-1, with 10 bases lining up with TRBD1. The CDR3 has 13 amino acids. The germline gives CDR1 GTSNPN, CDR2 SVGIG (reference sequence). V trimming: 3 bases; J trimming: 11 bases; junction bases outside the gene matches: 9. The CDR3 DNA sequence: TGTGCCTGGAGAACCTCCGGGACAGGGGTCGCTTTCTTT. It is translated as CAWRTSGTGVAFF.

This rearrangement joins TRBV4-1 to TRBJ2-1, with unresolved D. The CDR3 contains 17 residues. The V and J ends lost 0 bases and 9 bases respectively, with 21 bases between them. CDR1 is MGHRA and CDR2 is YSYEKL in the germline V gene. In DNA form, the CDR3 reads TGCGCCAGCAGCCAAGAGCCGAGGCTTCCCGGTGTAGGTGAGCAGTTCTTC. Residues: CASSQEPRLPGVGEQFF.

The chain combines TRBV23-1 with TRBJ1-4; 9 positions agree with TRBD1. TRBV23-1 falls under the ORF class, with uncertain function. This CDR3 has 17 amino acids. After removal of 6 bases from V and 1 base from J, the junction contained 9 bases not matched to a gene. CDR3 sequence reads: CASRPSRDRETNEKLFF. The CDR3 nucleotides are TGCGCCAGCAGACCGTCCCGGGACAGGGAAACTAATGAAAAACTGTTTTTT.

This clone was picked up a small number of times. The J gene is TRBJ1-3, the V gene TRBV7-2; D is ambiguous. Trimming removed 0 bases from V and 2 bases from J, with 8 bases in between. Germline values: CDR1 SGHTA, CDR2 FQGNSA. The CDR3 consists of 15 residues. The CDR3 protein is CASSLAVGAGNTIYF. CDR3 bases: TGTGCCAGCAGCTTAGCGGTAGGAGCTGGAAACACCATATATTTT.

V gene TRBV29-1 combines with J gene TRBJ2-7, with D possibly matching TRBD2 (5 bases). Looked up from germline, CDR1 is SQVTM and CDR2 is ANQGSEA. V was pared by 3 bases and J by 4 bases, with 13 bases between. CDR3 size: 13 residues. CDR3 sequence: CSVEKDGVYEQYF. CDR3 bases: TGCAGCGTTGAGAAGGACGGGGTGTACGAGCAGTACTTC.

The count of this clone is one. The V call is TRBV9, the J call TRBJ2-1, with 8 positions matching TRBD2. V shed 4 bases and J 2 bases; nucleotides not matched to a gene: 5. This CDR3 comprises 15 residues. CDR1 is SGDLS and CDR2 is YYNGEE in the germline V gene. The CDR3 protein is CASSSSGSAYNEQFF. CDR3 DNA: TGTGCCAGCAGCTCCAGCGGGAGTGCCTACAATGAGCAGTTCTTC.

This clone appeared a single time. The genes are TRBV7-2 and TRBJ2-5, with D maybe TRBD2 (5 bases). CDR1 and CDR2 from the germline V gene are SGHTA and FQGNSA. This CDR3 is built from 19 residues. Trimming cost V 5 bases and J 5 bases, with 30 bases left between them. CDR3 loop: CASSLRGRVGRTGRETQYF. CDR3 in DNA: TGTGCCAGCAGCCTGAGAGGAAGGGTGGGGAGAACGGGTAGGGAGACCCAGTACTTC.

The chain uses TRBV11-2 and TRBJ2-3, with TRBD1 identical over 8 bases. The ends lost 5 bases at V and 1 base at J; junction bases unmatched: 8. Germline CDR1 reads SGHAT; CDR2 reads FQNNGV. The CDR3 runs to 16 residues. CDR3 loop: CASSDGQGTRTDTQYF. CDR3 in DNA: TGTGCCAGCAGCGACGGACAGGGCACACGCACAGATACGCAGTATTTT. The full variable domain, in which reference TRBV11-2 and TRBJ2-3 provide the parts outside the CDR3, is EAGVAQSPRYKIIEKRQSVAFWCNPISGHATLYWYQQILGQGPKLLIQFQNNGVVDDSQLPKDRFSAERLKGVDSTLKIQPAKLEDSAVYLCASSDGQGTRTDTQYFGPGTRLTVL.

CDR3 loop: CASNLLYYEQYF. The DNA of the CDR3 is TGTGCCAGCAACTTACTTTATTACGAGCAGTACTTC. The chain has TRBV28 and TRBJ2-7; D is undetermined. This CDR3 region has 12 residues. V lost 7 bases and J lost 4, with 11 bases in between. Per germline, CDR1 MDHEN and CDR2 SYDVKM. Looking up the rest from reference TRBV28 and TRBJ2-7 gives the full variable domain: DVKVTQSSRYLVKRTGEKVFLECVQDMDHENMFWYRQDPGLGLRLIYFSYDVKMKEKGDIPEGYSVSREKKERFSLILESASTNQTSMYLCASNLLYYEQYFGPGTRLTVT.

The chain carries TRBV9 and TRBJ1-1; tentative D call: TRBD1 (5 bases). Germline V CDR1 and CDR2: SGDLS, YYNGEE. The CDR3 spans 14 residues. V gave up 3 bases and J gave up 2 bases, with 11 bases separating them. The CDR3 bases are TGTGCCAGCAGCGCCGGGGGAGAAAACACTGAAGCTTTCTTT. Translated, it gives CASSAGGENTEAFF.

The V and J genes are TRBV7-2 and TRBJ2-7; tentative D call: TRBD2 (6 bases). CDR3 length: 13 amino acids. Germline CDR1 reads SGHTA; CDR2 reads FQGNSA. CDR3 nucleotide sequence: TGTGTGACGGGGGAAGGACCCCTCTACGAGCAGTACTTC. Residues: CVTGEGPLYEQYF.

The V and J genes are TRBV30 and TRBJ1-5, with 7 bases fitting TRBD1. V lost 3 bases, J lost 4 bases, and 6 bases stayed unmatched. Germline V gives CDR1 GTSNPN, CDR2 SVGIG (reference sequence). The CDR3 covers 14 residues. The CDR3 spells CAWSQRDRNQPQHF. Written as DNA, the CDR3 is TGTGCCTGGAGCCAAAGGGACAGAAATCAGCCCCAGCATTTT.

This clone was found once. The chain uses TRBV29-1 and TRBJ1-1; the D gene is possibly TRBD1 (6 bases). V lost 4 bases and J lost 4, with 13 bases in between. This CDR3 is built from 13 residues. Germline lookup yields CDR1 SQVTM and CDR2 ANQGSEA. The DNA of the CDR3 is TGCAGCGTTGTGGGGACAATCGGCACTGAAGCTTTCTTT. This encodes CSVVGTIGTEAFF. The whole variable domain, filled in from reference TRBV29-1 and TRBJ1-1, reads SAVISQKPSRDICQRGTSLTIQCQVDSQVTMMFWYRQQPGQSLTLIATANQGSEATYESGFVIDKFPISRPNLTFSTLTVSNMSPEDSSIYLCSVVGTIGTEAFFGQGTRLTVV.

The chain recombines TRBV4-1 with TRBJ1-1, with D perhaps matching TRBD1 (5 bases). CDR3 length equals 15 residues. Germline values: CDR1 MGHRA, CDR2 YSYEKL. Trimming cost V 0 bases and J 5 bases, with 13 bases left between them. CDR3 DNA sequence: TGCGCCAGCAGCCAAGATGGGAATGGGGCGACTGAAGCTTTCTTT. Translation gives CASSQDGNGATEAFF.

J is TRBJ1-4 and V is TRBV6-5; D gene ambiguous. Germline assignment: CDR1 MNHEY and CDR2 SVGAGI. V was cut by 4 bases and J by 4 bases, with 10 bases left in between. The CDR3 is 14 residues long. The CDR3: CASSFIQNNEKLFF. CDR3 coding DNA: TGTGCCAGCAGTTTTATCCAGAATAATGAAAAACTGTTTTTT.

This chain uses TRBV5-1 with TRBJ2-5; 7 nucleotides match TRBD1. The CDR3 contains 15 residues. V gave up 4 bases and J gave up 3 bases; unmatched junction bases: 9. The germline V gene encodes CDR1 SGHRS and CDR2 YFSETQ. The CDR3 DNA follows: TGCGCCAGCAGCCAACTTACCGGGACAGAAGAGACCCAGTACTTC. Protein: CASSQLTGTEETQYF.

The chain joins TRBV30 to TRBJ2-3, with D possibly being TRBD1 (7 bases). Per germline, CDR1 GTSNPN and CDR2 SVGIG (reference sequence). The CDR3 length is 12 residues. V lost 3 bases, J lost 11 bases, and 15 bases lay in between. The CDR3 loop is CAWRLEGARQYF. The CDR3 region has the DNA TGTGCCTGGAGATTGGAGGGGGCGAGGCAGTATTTT.